The 4 T cell receptor beta chains presented below share a single source sample, sequenced in a study of Ad26.COV2.S vaccination and SARS-CoV-2 variants. Treatment in this sample: about 20 received Ad26.COV2.S at low or high dose, single or two shots; 5 received placebo; per-sample allocation not given. Samples analyzed were those drawn on day 63 after the first vaccine or placebo injection. Sequencing was performed with immunoSEQ multiplex PCR; in TCRdb, only in-frame clones are kept and a portion is missing. The sample contains about 350,000 clones, 80% to 90% of which appear only once. Here the sequenced sample was peripheral blood, taken in a trial of Ad26.COV2.S vaccine versus placebo. The receptors were gathered from a person between 18 and 60 years old who received the Ad26.COV2.S COVID-19 vaccine or a placebo.

This clone has a handful of counts. Other DNA sequences in the same sample also yield this CDR3. V is TRBV2 and J is TRBJ2-1, with TRBD1 identical over 8 bases. The CDR3 contains 15 residues. Germline values: CDR1 SNHLY, CDR2 FYNNEI. V lost 4 bases to trimming and J lost 2 bases; unmatched junction nucleotides: 4. CDR3 nucleotide sequence: TGTGCCAGCAGTGTAGACAGGGGCCCCTACAATGAGCAGTTCTTC. Amino acid sequence: CASSVDRGPYNEQFF.

The chain employs TRBV5-4 and TRBJ1-6, with D perhaps matching TRBD1 (6 bases). The V gene lost 4 bases and the J gene lost 0 bases, with 11 bases spanning the gap. From germline, CDR1 is SGHNT and CDR2 YYREEE (reference sequence). CDR3 length: 16 residues. CDR3 nucleotides: TGTGCCAGCAGCAACAGGGACTTCTCCTATAATTCACCCCTCCACTTT. This sequence encodes CASSNRDFSYNSPLHF.

This clone was picked up one time. V gene TRBV6-1 combines with J gene TRBJ2-6; D unresolved. The V and J ends lost 2 bases and 0 bases respectively, with 8 bases between them. Per the germline V gene, CDR1 is MNHNS and CDR2 is SASEGT. The CDR3 has 16 amino acids. For the CDR3, the DNA is TGTGCCAGCAGTGAAATCAGGAACTCTGGGGCCAACGTCCTGACTTTC. Protein product: CASSEIRNSGANVLTF.

The table lists this clone with a count of one. The chain joins TRBV9 to TRBJ2-3; D uncertain. The V end lost 2 bases, the J end lost 0 bases, and 13 bases lay between the germline ends. From germline, CDR1 is SGDLS and CDR2 YYNGEE. This CDR3 comprises 16 residues. This chain's CDR3 is CASSVDRQYSTDTQYF. In DNA, the CDR3 is TGTGCCAGCAGCGTGGATAGACAATACAGCACAGATACGCAGTATTTT.